This TCR beta chain was documented in a study of OX40 agonist ivuxolimab in advanced cancers. Assay: immunoSEQ multiplex PCR; the TCRdb copy retains only in-frame clones and omits some. The table shows 57,000 or so clones, with 70% to 90% occurring only once. This clone was detected only once. The CDR3 contains 15 residues. Trimming left V 2 bases short and J 1 base short, with 11 bases between. The germline gives CDR1 SGHKS, CDR2 YYEKEE (reference sequence). The chain is built from TRBV5-5 and TRBJ2-3, with D uncertain. The source is an adult with an advanced solid tumor such as melanoma, head and neck, liver or kidney cancer. Here the sequenced sample was CD4+ or CD8+ T cells sorted from blood, taken in a trial of the OX40 agonist ivuxolimab. The CDR3: CASSFSPLGTDTQYF. CDR3 DNA: TGTGCCAGCAGCTTTTCTCCCCTGGGCACAGATACGCAGTATTTT. Based on the CDR3 plus reference TRBV5-5 and TRBJ2-3, the full variable domain is DAGVTQSPTHLIKTRGQQVTLRCSPISGHKSVSWYQQVLGQGPQFIFQYYEKEERGRGNFPDRFSARQFPNYSSELNVNALLLGDSALYLCASSFSPLGTDTQYFGPGTRLTVL.